These 5 T cell receptor beta chains share one sample of origin, sequenced in a study of T cell repertoires in cytomegalovirus infection. Their recognized antigens are unknown. Using its own MiXCR run on the reads, TCRdb lists one record per CDR3 protein. The sample carries hundreds of thousands of distinct CDR3 sequences, approximately 32% recorded once. The material was cultured CD8+ T cells from PBMCs, obtained from culture after CMV antigen stimulation. The receptors were gathered from a human donor in good health (CMV status not recorded). Some clones in this sample may be carry-over from other donors' samples.

This clonotype has a handful of counts. The V and J genes are TRBV7-9 and TRBJ2-3; TRBD2 agrees at 10 bases. The length of the CDR3 is 16 residues. The trim removed 4 bases at V and 2 bases at J, leaving 6 bases unmatched. Germline assignment: CDR1 SEHNR and CDR2 FQNEAQ (reference sequence). The CDR3 DNA is TGTGCCAGCAGCTCTAGCGGGGGCGACCCCACAGATACGCAGTATTTT. This sequence encodes CASSSSGGDPTDTQYF.

The chain joins TRBV10-2 to TRBJ1-3; a weak D match, TRBD1 (5 bases). V lost 2 bases and J lost 2, with 10 bases in between. Germline loops: CDR1 WSHSY, CDR2 SAAADI. This CDR3 comprises 15 residues. The DNA of the CDR3 is TGCGCCAGCAGTGAGCAAGCAGGGCCTGGAAACACCATATATTTT. This sequence encodes CASSEQAGPGNTIYF.

This clonotype was counted ten times or more. The V gene is TRBV27, the J gene TRBJ1-5; 9 bases line up with TRBD1. Germline values: CDR1 MNHEY, CDR2 SMNVEV (reference sequence). The CDR3 consists of 15 residues. J lost 6 bases, V lost 4 bases, and 7 bases had no gene match. The CDR3 nucleotides read TGTGCCAGCAGTTCAACCACAGGGGGCTCTCAGCCCCAGCATTTT. Its translation: CASSSTTGGSQPQHF.

This clonotype was counted many times. The chain recombines TRBV7-2 with TRBJ1-5; no reliable D call. V was trimmed by 5 bases and J by 6 bases, leaving 14 bases between them. CDR1 and CDR2 (germline): SGHTA, FQGNSA. This CDR3 has 14 residues. DNA of the CDR3: TGTGCCAGCAGCCCAGGAGGGTACGGTCAGCCCCAGCATTTT. As protein: CASSPGGYGQPQHF.

The V and J genes are TRBV11-2 and TRBJ1-1; no clear D. This CDR3 contains 14 residues. The V gene's germline CDR1 is SGHAT and CDR2 FQNNGV. V gave up 4 bases and J gave up 6 bases, with 15 bases separating them. This CDR3 is CASSSHPVPAEAFF. In nucleotides, the CDR3 is TGTGCCAGCAGCTCACACCCAGTTCCCGCTGAAGCTTTCTTT.